The clone carrying this T cell receptor beta chain was recorded many times. Its matching antigen is unknown. Germline V gene data show CDR1 as SNHLY and CDR2 as FYNNEI. CDR3 size: 16 residues. V shed 5 bases and J shed 5 bases, with 22 bases lying between them. This entry belongs to a study of neurological immune-mediated disorders. Study results and caveats: HTLV-1-associated myelopathy showed the most TCR clonal expansion; multiple sclerosis the least, below healthy controls. When grouped phylogenetically, the repertoires of 18 of the 34 multiple sclerosis patients fell together in one related-CDR3 cluster, which is a possible signature.

TCRdb ran MiXCR on the 5' RACE reads and lists one entry per CDR3 protein. This sample carries tens of thousands of distinct CDR3 sequences, 5% to 5.5% of them seen once, and the ten largest clones take 2% to 2.5%. The TCR was taken from a woman aged 30 to 39 with multiple sclerosis. The rearrangement uses TRBV2 and TRBJ2-7; tentatively, D is TRBD1 or TRBD2 (5 bases each). Sequenced material: PBMCs. CDR3 DNA: TGTGCCAGCAGTCCTCAAGAGGGGCTAGGAAGCCACGAGCAGTACTTC. Its translation: CASSPQEGLGSHEQYF.